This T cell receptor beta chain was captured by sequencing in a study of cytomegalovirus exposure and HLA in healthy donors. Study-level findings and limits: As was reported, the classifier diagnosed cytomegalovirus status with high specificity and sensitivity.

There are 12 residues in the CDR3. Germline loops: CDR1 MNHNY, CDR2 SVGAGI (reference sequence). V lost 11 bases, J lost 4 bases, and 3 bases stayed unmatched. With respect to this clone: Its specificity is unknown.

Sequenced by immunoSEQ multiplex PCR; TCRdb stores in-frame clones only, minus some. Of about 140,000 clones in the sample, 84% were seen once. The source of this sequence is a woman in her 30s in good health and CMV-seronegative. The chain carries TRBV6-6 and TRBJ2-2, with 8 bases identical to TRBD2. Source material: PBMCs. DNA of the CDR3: TGTGCCGCCCGGGGGGGCACCGGGGAGCTGTTTTTT. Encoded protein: CAARGGTGELFF.